This TCR beta chain was profiled in a study of shared clonotypes between healthy human individuals. Study overall: The people who gave samples were a couple of women and three men aged 18 to 49.

Notes on this clone: Its antigen remains unidentified. Other DNA sequences within the sample encode an identical CDR3.

Points from the study as a whole: Rarefaction showed sorted-subset sequencing was incomplete despite large depth.

The germline CDR1 and CDR2 sequences are MGHRA and YSYEKL. The CDR3 has 14 residues. The V and J ends lost 9 bases and 0 bases respectively, with 12 bases between them. Sequenced by immunoSEQ multiplex PCR; TCRdb stores in-frame clones only, minus some. Among a few million clones listed, about 94% were seen once. The sequence came from a man aged 18 to 35 in good health. Sequenced sample: naive CD4+ T cells sorted from blood. This sample's subset: CD45RA+ positively selected. The J gene is TRBJ2-1, the V gene TRBV4-1, with D hard to call. This chain's CDR3 is CASSLLVSYNEQFF. The CDR3 DNA reads as TGCGCCAGTTCATTACTCGTCTCCTACAATGAGCAGTTCTTC.